The TCR beta chain under discussion was sequenced for a study of cytomegalovirus exposure and HLA in healthy donors. Looked up from germline, CDR1 is SGHRS and CDR2 is YFSETQ. The ends lost 4 bases at V and 2 bases at J; junction bases unmatched: 7. The CDR3 loop spans 15 amino acids. The PCR made use of 60 Vbeta and 13 Jbeta primers. Profiling relied on immunoSEQ multiplex PCR, and the TCRdb table lists in-frame clones only, not all of them. Of roughly 180,000 clones in the sample, more than 60% were seen once. Study-wide results and limits: Follow-up analysis later connected one missense variant in DCLRE1C with trimming of TCR beta V- and J-genes. Relative to equally common others, HLA-associated TCR beta chains showed greater clonal expansion in a later analysis. Researchers catalogued around 150 TCR beta chains as cytomegalovirus-associated. Association of 16,951 TCR beta sequences with HLA alleles was found at 0.05 false discovery rate in a later analysis.

As to this clone: The antigen is undetermined.

This rearrangement joins TRBV5-1 to TRBJ2-3; TRBD1 matches at 7 bases. The clonotype originates from a woman in her thirties in good health and CMV-seropositive. Material for sequencing was PBMCs. CDR3 bases: TGCGCCAGCAGCACCAGACAGGGTCTCACAGATACGCAGTATTTT. This gives the protein CASSTRQGLTDTQYF.